One sample yielded the 11 T cell receptor beta chains listed below, sequenced in a study of blood T cell repertoires in COVID-19. Sequenced by immunoSEQ multiplex PCR; TCRdb stores in-frame clones only, minus some. This table holds 80,000 or so clones, 80% to 90% found once. Sequencing was performed on peripheral blood. The receptors derive from a human donor in a cohort sampled during active COVID-19.

This clone was recorded once. V is TRBV7-9 and J is TRBJ1-3; D is undetermined. Germline values: CDR1 SEHNR, CDR2 FQNEAQ (reference sequence). The CDR3 sequence is 13 residues long. With 5 bases removed from V and 1 base from J, the gap between germline ends came to 6 bases. The CDR3: CASSAQSGNTIYF. The CDR3 region has the DNA TGTGCCAGCAGCGCACAGTCTGGAAACACCATATATTTT.

The chain uses TRBV6-2 or TRBV6-3 and TRBJ2-5; TRBD1 matches 11 bases. After removal of 5 bases from V and 4 bases from J, the junction contained 6 bases not matched to a gene. CDR1 is MNHEY, CDR2 SVGEGT, per germline. The CDR3 is 15 amino acids. CDR3 DNA sequence: TGTGCCAGCAGTCAAGGACAGGGGGCAGGAGAGACCCAGTACTTC. It translates to CASSQGQGAGETQYF.

The chain employs TRBV28 and TRBJ2-7; 10 bases are a match to TRBD1. The CDR3 length is 15 residues. V dropped 6 bases and J dropped 7; count of bases not matched to a gene: 12. The germline V gene has CDR1 MDHEN and CDR2 SYDVKM. The CDR3 DNA follows: TGTGCCAGCAGCAGTCCGGGACAGGGGCTTGGGGAGCAGTACTTC. Translated: CASSSPGQGLGEQYF.

The J gene is TRBJ2-2, the V gene TRBV7-2, with D unresolved. Germline CDR1 and CDR2: SGHTA and FQGNSA. The CDR3 has 15 amino acids. The ends were cut back, 6 bases at V and 1 base at J, with 12 bases in the middle. CDR3 sequence (DNA): TGTGCCAGCAGTTTTAGCCCCAGGAACACCGGGGAGCTGTTTTTT. Amino acids: CASSFSPRNTGELFF. Full variable domain (rest looked up from reference TRBV7-2 and TRBJ2-2): GAGVSQSPSNKVTEKGKDVELRCDPISGHTALYWYRQSLGQGLEFLIYFQGNSAPDKSGLPSDRFSAERTGGSVSTLTIQRTQQEDSAVYLCASSFSPRNTGELFFGEGSRLTVL.

The chain combines TRBV5-8 with TRBJ1-5, with D possibly TRBD1 on 6 matching bases. This CDR3 region has 15 residues. Germline V CDR1 and CDR2: SGHTS, YDEGEE. With 4 bases removed from V and 0 bases from J, the gap between germline ends came to 11 bases. The CDR3 region is CASSETGDSNQPQHF. The CDR3 DNA is TGTGCCAGCAGCGAGACAGGAGATAGCAATCAGCCCCAGCATTTT.

This chain connects TRBV2 to TRBJ2-1; 11 positions match TRBD2. Per the germline V gene, CDR1 is SNHLY and CDR2 is FYNNEI. CDR3 size: 13 residues. J gave up 14 bases and V 2 bases, and 5 bases lay outside the gene matches. CDR3 bases: TGTGCCAGCAGTGAACTAGCGGGAGGCTTAAAGTTCTTC. Residues: CASSELAGGLKFF.

The chain employs TRBV7-9 and TRBJ1-4; 8 nucleotides agree with TRBD1. V was pared by 4 bases and J by 7 bases, with 5 bases of the junction left unmatched. CDR1 is SEHNR, CDR2 FQNEAQ, per germline (reference sequence). The CDR3 loop spans 14 amino acids. CDR3 amino acids: CASSSFDRGEKLFF. CDR3 coding DNA: TGTGCCAGCAGCTCCTTCGACAGGGGTGAAAAACTGTTTTTT.

Here the CDR3 reads CASRPPDKGSSEQYF. In nucleotides, the CDR3 is TGTGCCAGCAGGCCCCCGGACAAGGGGTCTTCCGAGCAGTACTTC. The V gene is TRBV28, the J gene TRBJ2-7; possibly TRBD1 for D (5 bases). V dropped 6 bases and J dropped 6 bases, with 21 bases sitting between them. The CDR3 runs 15 residues. CDR1 and CDR2 (germline): MDHEN, SYDVKM.

The chain combines TRBV7-2 with TRBJ2-1, with D possibly being TRBD1 (5 bases). Germline CDR1 and CDR2: SGHTA and FQGNSA. There are 13 residues in the CDR3. V lost 1 base, J lost 8 bases, and 9 bases lay in between. The CDR3 DNA follows: TGTGCCAGCAGCTTAGGCAGGGTGTATGAGCAGTTCTTC. It is translated as CASSLGRVYEQFF.

J is TRBJ2-7 and V is TRBV9; TRBD1 aligns across 7 bases. Germline V gives CDR1 SGDLS, CDR2 YYNGEE. This CDR3 spans 15 amino acids. Unmatched junction bases numbered 9, after V lost 3 bases and J lost 3 bases. CDR3 nucleotide sequence: TGTGCCAGCAGCGCCGGTCCGGGACAGAGCTACGAGCAGTACTTC. Its translation: CASSAGPGQSYEQYF.

The chain recombines TRBV24-1 with TRBJ1-1; 9 nucleotides line up with TRBD1. CDR1 is KGHDR and CDR2 is SFDVKD in the germline V gene. V trimming: 10 bases; J trimming: 1 base; junction bases outside the gene matches: 9. The CDR3 is 15 residues long. In DNA form, the CDR3 reads TGTGCCACAAGGGGACAGGGAGGTTGGAACACTGAAGCTTTCTTT. This encodes CATRGQGGWNTEAFF.